This T cell receptor beta chain stems from a study of T-cell memory formation after mild COVID-19. Germline CDR1 and CDR2: MGHRA and YSYEKL. V was cut by 0 bases and J by 8 bases, with 7 bases left in between. The CDR3 consists of 12 residues. 5'RACE primed from the constant segment yielded TCR alpha and TCR beta cDNA libraries bearing sample barcodes and UMIs. Each CDR3 protein gets one entry after TCRdb re-called the 5' RACE reads with MiXCR. The data show approximately 260,000 distinct CDR3 sequences, 15% to 20% seen once. The receptor was isolated from a man aged 18-30 years who had mild COVID-19 (a few samples of this study predate the infection). Cell type and time point are not known. The chain is built from TRBV4-1 and TRBJ1-2; D is unclear. Sequenced sample: PBMCs or a T cell subset sorted from them (not recorded which). The CDR3 sequence: CASSQDPWGYTF. The CDR3 bases are TGCGCCAGCAGCCAAGATCCCTGGGGCTACACCTTC.